This T cell receptor beta chain was sequenced in a study of T cells after yellow fever vaccination. MiXCR, applied by TCRdb to the 5' RACE reads, yields one record per CDR3 protein. The sample contains some 600,000 distinct CDR3 sequences, roughly a sixth of which appear only once. In this sample, this clonotype turned up a few times. This CDR3 comprises 18 residues. The ends lost 1 base at V and 0 bases at J; junction bases unmatched: 7. CDR1 and CDR2 (germline): SGHTA, FQGNSA. The TCR comes from a man aged 18 to 30 who received the YFV17D yellow fever vaccine. This chain connects TRBV7-2 to TRBJ2-5; 11 nucleotides match TRBD2. Sequencing was performed on PBMCs, taken more than 4 days after the first yellow fever vaccination. CDR3 bases: TGTGCCAGCAGCTTAGGCTTACTAGCGGGGGCGTACCAAGAGACCCAGTACTTC. Translated: CASSLGLLAGAYQETQYF.